Each of the 20 T cell receptor beta chains below was sequenced from the same sample in a study of blood T cell repertoires in COVID-19. Generated by immunoSEQ multiplex PCR, the TCRdb table keeps only in-frame clones and is missing some. The repertoire holds 95,000 to 120,000 clones, 84% seen once, with 7.5% to 10% in the top ten. Sample: peripheral blood. These receptors were obtained from a woman in her thirties or forties with acute or convalescent COVID-19.

This rearrangement joins TRBV11-2 to TRBJ2-7; 8 positions agree with TRBD2. Germline trimming cut 4 bases from V and 2 bases from J; bases unmatched to any gene: 7. CDR1 and CDR2 from the germline V gene are SGHAT and FQNNGV. The CDR3 runs to 15 residues. CDR3 nucleotide sequence: TGTGCCAGCAGCTCCCCGGGACTAGGCACCTACGAGCAGTACTTC. This sequence encodes CASSSPGLGTYEQYF.

The CDR3 region is CASRRFSGGVGYNEQFF. In DNA, the CDR3 is TGTGCCAGCAGACGATTTAGCGGGGGGGTAGGATACAATGAGCAGTTCTTC. The gene calls are TRBV13 and TRBJ2-1, with 11 positions matching TRBD2. J was trimmed by 4 bases and V by 6 bases; bases with no gene match: 11. From germline, CDR1 is PRHDT and CDR2 FYEKMQ (reference sequence). This CDR3 is 17 amino acids long.

The chain carries TRBV12-3 or TRBV12-4 and TRBJ1-3; D call uncertain. The CDR3 contains 13 residues. V dropped 2 bases and J dropped 2 bases, with 4 bases sitting between them. CDR3 in DNA: TGTGCCAGCAGTTTACATGCTGGAAACACCATATATTTT. Protein sequence: CASSLHAGNTIYF.

The rearrangement uses TRBV6-5 and TRBJ2-7; 11 bases line up with TRBD1. The CDR3 sequence is 14 residues long. The junction had 6 bases not matched to a gene; V was cut back by 5 bases and J by 6 bases. Germline CDR1 and CDR2: MNHEY and SVGAGI. The CDR3 is CASSTGQGVSEQYF. CDR3 coding DNA: TGTGCCAGCAGTACGGGACAGGGGGTCAGCGAGCAGTACTTC.

The gene calls are TRBV19 and TRBJ2-2, with TRBD2 identical over 7 bases. Germline V gives CDR1 LNHDA, CDR2 SQIVND (reference sequence). V gave up 6 bases and J gave up 6 bases; unmatched junction bases: 7. CDR3 length: 14 residues. The CDR3 protein is CASRPTSPAGELFF. The DNA of the CDR3 is TGTGCCAGTAGACCGACTAGCCCGGCCGGGGAGCTGTTTTTT.

J is TRBJ1-2 and V is TRBV5-4; D perhaps matches TRBD1 (6 bases). Per the germline V gene, CDR1 is SGHNT and CDR2 is YYREEE (reference sequence). The germline V and J ends were trimmed by 1 base and 3 bases, with 13 bases remaining between them. The CDR3 extends over 15 amino acids. The CDR3 sequence: CASSLPVRGHYGYTF. The CDR3 DNA is TGTGCCAGCAGCTTGCCTGTCAGGGGCCACTATGGCTACACCTTC.

The chain is built from TRBV5-4 and TRBJ2-4; D may be TRBD1 (5 bases). Trimming removed 4 bases at V and 4 bases at J, with 6 bases between. Germline lookup yields CDR1 SGHNT and CDR2 YYREEE (reference sequence). The CDR3 is 12 amino acids. CDR3 in DNA: TGTGCCAGCAGCGACAGAAAAAACATTCAGTACTTC. Its translation is CASSDRKNIQYF.

In nucleotides, the CDR3 is TGTGCCAGCAGTTACCGACAGGGAGGTGGAAACACCATATATTTT. Translated: CASSYRQGGGNTIYF. The chain has TRBV6-5 and TRBJ1-3, with 7 positions matching TRBD1. This CDR3 comprises 15 residues. The junction had 4 bases not matched to a gene; V was cut back by 2 bases and J by 3 bases. CDR1 MNHEY and CDR2 SVGAGI come from the germline V gene.

A word on this clone: Other nucleotide sequences from this sample produce the same CDR3. V usage is TRBV7-3 and J usage is TRBJ1-1; D perhaps matches TRBD1 (5 bases). In germline, CDR1 is SGHTA, CDR2 FQGTGA. V lost 4 bases, J lost 1 base, and 7 bases lay in between. The CDR3 has 13 residues. The DNA of the CDR3 is TGTGCCAGCAGCTCCGGACAGAACACTGAAGCTTTCTTT. It codes for CASSSGQNTEAFF.

The chain joins TRBV25-1 to TRBJ1-6; D is ambiguous. Germline CDR1 is MGHDK and CDR2 is SYGVNS. The CDR3 has 12 residues. Deletions cut 5 bases from V and 6 bases from J, with 5 bases between. The DNA of the CDR3 is TGTGCCAGCAGTCACACTAATTCACCCCTCCACTTT. Amino acids: CASSHTNSPLHF.

The CDR3 region is CASSFGLGALTDTQYF. CDR3 sequence (DNA): TGTGCCAGCAGCTTTGGTCTGGGGGCCCTCACAGATACGCAGTATTTT. The chain recombines TRBV7-2 with TRBJ2-3, with D perhaps matching TRBD1 (6 bases). Trimming left V 3 bases short and J 2 bases short, with 15 bases between. This CDR3 contains 16 residues. The germline CDR1 and CDR2 sequences are SGHTA and FQGNSA.

CDR3 DNA: TGTGCCAGCGGGACAGGGCACGACACCGGGGAGCTGTTTTTT. Protein sequence: CASGTGHDTGELFF. This chain uses TRBV6-5 with TRBJ2-2; 9 bases are shared with TRBD1. The germline gives CDR1 MNHEY, CDR2 SVGAGI. With 8 bases clipped from V and 3 bases from J, the junction kept 4 bases outside the gene matches. This CDR3 spans 14 amino acids.

The chain links TRBV5-1 to TRBJ2-7; weak D call: TRBD1 (6 bases). The V gene lost 0 bases and the J gene lost 7 bases, with 17 bases spanning the gap. Looked up from germline, CDR1 is SGHRS and CDR2 is YFSETQ. This CDR3 spans 15 amino acids. CDR3 bases: TGCGCCAGCAGCTTGGAGGGACACGGGGCGCGGGAGCAGTACTTC. Translated, it gives CASSLEGHGAREQYF.

V gene TRBV4-2 combines with J gene TRBJ2-7; 8 bases are shared with TRBD2. Germline loops: CDR1 LGHNA, CDR2 YNFKEQ. The CDR3 loop spans 15 amino acids. The V and J ends lost 0 bases and 9 bases, in that order; junction bases with no gene match: 10. The CDR3 coding sequence is TGTGCCAGCAGCCAAGAGTTCGGGGGGGCGGGCTCGCAGTACTTC. Protein sequence: CASSQEFGGAGSQYF.

The chain employs TRBV5-1 and TRBJ2-4, with 11 bases identical to TRBD1. CDR3 length equals 15 residues. Per germline, CDR1 SGHRS and CDR2 YFSETQ. V was pared by 4 bases and J by 2 bases, with 2 bases of the junction left unmatched. The CDR3 coding sequence is TGCGCCAGCAGCGGACAGGGGGCGCCCAAAAACATTCAGTACTTC. This gives the protein CASSGQGAPKNIQYF.

The J gene is TRBJ1-5, the V gene TRBV6-1, with D maybe TRBD1 (6 bases). In germline, CDR1 is MNHNS, CDR2 SASEGT. The CDR3 is 16 residues long. Trimming cost V 4 bases and J 1 base, with 14 bases left between them. The CDR3 here is CASSVRARGSNQPQHF. CDR3 nucleotide sequence: TGTGCCAGCAGTGTTCGAGCCAGGGGCAGCAATCAGCCCCAGCATTTT.

The chain recombines TRBV28 with TRBJ1-4; TRBD1 is a possible D gene (6 bases). Germline V CDR1 and CDR2: MDHEN, SYDVKM. The CDR3 is 18 amino acids. The ends were cut back, 5 bases at V and 2 bases at J, with 21 bases in the middle. CDR3 sequence reads: CASSTLGGAGWTNEKLFF. The DNA of the CDR3 is TGTGCCAGCAGTACCCTCGGGGGGGCTGGATGGACTAATGAAAAACTGTTTTTT.

The chain recombines TRBV28 with TRBJ2-1, with D possibly being TRBD2 (7 bases). The CDR3 is 13 residues long. Germline CDR1 is MDHEN and CDR2 is SYDVKM. Trimming stripped 7 bases from V and 7 bases from J, with 14 bases between. DNA of the CDR3: TGTGCCAGCATACGAGGGGGGGGTAATGAGCAGTTCTTC. Residues: CASIRGGGNEQFF.

The chain employs TRBV6-2 or TRBV6-3 and TRBJ1-1; D call uncertain. The germline V gene encodes CDR1 MNHEY and CDR2 SVGEGT. V was shortened by 5 bases and J by 7 bases, with 17 bases between the two germline ends. CDR3 size: 14 residues. CDR3 nucleotides: TGTGCCAGCAGTCCCCTGACTAAAGTCATTGAAGCTTTCTTT. Protein sequence: CASSPLTKVIEAFF.

This sequence joins TRBV9 and TRBJ2-4; 8 bases agree with TRBD2. This CDR3 has 15 residues. The germline V gene encodes CDR1 SGDLS and CDR2 YYNGEE. The ends lost 3 bases at V and 0 bases at J; junction bases unmatched: 2. DNA for the CDR3: TGTGCCAGCAGCGCGGGGGGGTTAGCCAAAAACATTCAGTACTTC. Its translation is CASSAGGLAKNIQYF.